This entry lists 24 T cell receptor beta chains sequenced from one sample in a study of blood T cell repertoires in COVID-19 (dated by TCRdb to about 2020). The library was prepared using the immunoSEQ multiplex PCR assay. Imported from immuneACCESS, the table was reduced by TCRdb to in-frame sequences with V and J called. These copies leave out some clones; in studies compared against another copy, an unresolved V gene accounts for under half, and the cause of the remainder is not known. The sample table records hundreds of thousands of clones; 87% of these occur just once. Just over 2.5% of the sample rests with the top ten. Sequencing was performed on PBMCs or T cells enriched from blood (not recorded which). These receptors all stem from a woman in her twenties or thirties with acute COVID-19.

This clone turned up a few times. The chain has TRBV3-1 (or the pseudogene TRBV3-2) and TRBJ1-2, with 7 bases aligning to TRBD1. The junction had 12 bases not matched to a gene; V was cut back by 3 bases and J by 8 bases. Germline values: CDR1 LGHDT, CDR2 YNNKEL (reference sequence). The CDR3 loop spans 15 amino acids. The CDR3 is CASSHQTGLSAGYTF. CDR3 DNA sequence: TGTGCCAGCAGCCATCAGACAGGGCTTAGCGCCGGCTACACCTTC.

The CDR3 nucleotides are TGTGCCAGCAGCTTGGCCTCTAGTCTCTATGGCTACACCTTC. This gives the protein CASSLASSLYGYTF. This rearrangement joins TRBV5-6 to TRBJ1-2; D call uncertain. V lost 0 bases and J lost 4, with 10 bases in between. The CDR3 contains 14 residues. The germline gives CDR1 SGHDT, CDR2 YYEEEE.

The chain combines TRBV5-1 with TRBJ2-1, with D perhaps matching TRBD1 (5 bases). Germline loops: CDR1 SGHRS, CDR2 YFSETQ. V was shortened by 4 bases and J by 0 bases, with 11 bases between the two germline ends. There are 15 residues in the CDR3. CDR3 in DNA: TGCGCCAGCAGCCCACCGACAGACTCCTACAATGAGCAGTTCTTC. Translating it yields CASSPPTDSYNEQFF.

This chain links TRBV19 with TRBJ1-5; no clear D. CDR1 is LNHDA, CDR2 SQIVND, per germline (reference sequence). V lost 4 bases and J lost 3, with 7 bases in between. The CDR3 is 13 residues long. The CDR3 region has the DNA TGTGCCAGTAGTACTTATCCCAATCAGCCCCAGCATTTT. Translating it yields CASSTYPNQPQHF.

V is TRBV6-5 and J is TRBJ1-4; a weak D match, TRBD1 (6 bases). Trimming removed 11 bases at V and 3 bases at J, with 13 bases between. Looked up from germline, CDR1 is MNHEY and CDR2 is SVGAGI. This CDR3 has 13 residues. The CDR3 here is CAGRQASNEKLFF. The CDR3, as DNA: TGTGCCGGGAGACAGGCGTCTAATGAAAAACTGTTTTTT.

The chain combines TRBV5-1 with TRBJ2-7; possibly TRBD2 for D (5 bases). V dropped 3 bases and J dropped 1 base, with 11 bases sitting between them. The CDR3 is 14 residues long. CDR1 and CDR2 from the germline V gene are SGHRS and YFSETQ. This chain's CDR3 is CASSSGWMSYEQYF. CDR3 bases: TGCGCCAGCAGCTCGGGATGGATGTCCTACGAGCAGTACTTC.

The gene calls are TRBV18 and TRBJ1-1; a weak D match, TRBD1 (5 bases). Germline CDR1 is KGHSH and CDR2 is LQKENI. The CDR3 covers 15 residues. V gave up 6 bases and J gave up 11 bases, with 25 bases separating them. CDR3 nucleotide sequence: TGTGCCAGCTCGCCGGCTTGGGACCGGGGGGTGGAGGCTTTCTTT. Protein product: CASSPAWDRGVEAFF. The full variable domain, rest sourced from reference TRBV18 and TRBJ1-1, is NAGVMQNPRHLVRRRGQEARLRCSPMKGHSHVYWYRQLPEEGLKFMVYLQKENIIDESGMPKERFSAEFPKEGPSILRIQQVVRGDSAAYFCASSPAWDRGVEAFFGQGTRLTVV.

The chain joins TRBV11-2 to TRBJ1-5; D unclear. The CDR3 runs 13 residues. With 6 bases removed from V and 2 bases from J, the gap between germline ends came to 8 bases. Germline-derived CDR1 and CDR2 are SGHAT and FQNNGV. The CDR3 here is CASSRGRNQPQHF. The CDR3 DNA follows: TGTGCCAGCAGTCGGGGTCGCAATCAGCCCCAGCATTTT.

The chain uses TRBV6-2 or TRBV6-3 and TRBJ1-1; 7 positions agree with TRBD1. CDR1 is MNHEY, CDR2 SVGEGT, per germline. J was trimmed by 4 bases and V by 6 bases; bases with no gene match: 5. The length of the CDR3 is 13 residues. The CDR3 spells CASSRPGGTEAFF. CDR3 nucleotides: TGTGCCAGCAGCCGACCAGGGGGCACTGAAGCTTTCTTT.

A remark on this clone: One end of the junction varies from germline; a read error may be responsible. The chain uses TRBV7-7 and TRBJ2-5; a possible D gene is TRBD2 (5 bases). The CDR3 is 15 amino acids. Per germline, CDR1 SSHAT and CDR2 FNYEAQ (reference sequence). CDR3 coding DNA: TGTGCTAGCAGCCCATTCGCAACCCGAGGGGAGACCCAGTACTTC. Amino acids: CASSPFATRGETQYF. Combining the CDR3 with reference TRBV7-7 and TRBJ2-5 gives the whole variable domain GAGVSQSPRYKVTKRGQDVTLRCDPISSHATLYWYQQALGQGPEFLTYFNYEAQPDKSGLPSDRFSAERPEGSISTLTIQRTEQRDSAMYRCASSPFATRGETQYFGPGTRLLVL.

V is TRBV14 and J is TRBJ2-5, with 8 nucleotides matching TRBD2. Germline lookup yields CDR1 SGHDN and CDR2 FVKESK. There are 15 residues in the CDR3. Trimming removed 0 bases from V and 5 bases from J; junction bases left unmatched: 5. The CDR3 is CASSQEVVAGETQYF. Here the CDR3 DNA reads TGTGCCAGCAGCCAAGAGGTGGTAGCGGGGGAGACCCAGTACTTC.

This chain's CDR3 is CASRSDSNEQFF. DNA of the CDR3: TGTGCCAGCAGGTCCGACAGCAATGAGCAGTTCTTC. The chain couples TRBV6-6 to TRBJ2-1, with D tentatively TRBD1 (5 bases). This CDR3 comprises 12 residues. V was clipped by 6 bases and J by 6 bases, with 9 bases between them. Germline loops: CDR1 MNHNY, CDR2 SVGAGI (reference sequence).

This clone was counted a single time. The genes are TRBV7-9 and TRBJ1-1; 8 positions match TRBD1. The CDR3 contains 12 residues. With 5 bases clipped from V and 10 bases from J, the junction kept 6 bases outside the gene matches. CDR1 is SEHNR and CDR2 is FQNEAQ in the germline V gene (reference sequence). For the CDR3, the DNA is TGTGCCAGCAGCCCGGACAGGGCCACAGCTTTCTTT. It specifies CASSPDRATAFF.

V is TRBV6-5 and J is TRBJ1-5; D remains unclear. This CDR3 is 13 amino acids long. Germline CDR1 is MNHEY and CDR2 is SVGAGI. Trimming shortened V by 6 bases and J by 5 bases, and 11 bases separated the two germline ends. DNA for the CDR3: TGTGCCAGCAGCATGACTGCTGATCAGCCCCAGCATTTT. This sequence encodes CASSMTADQPQHF.

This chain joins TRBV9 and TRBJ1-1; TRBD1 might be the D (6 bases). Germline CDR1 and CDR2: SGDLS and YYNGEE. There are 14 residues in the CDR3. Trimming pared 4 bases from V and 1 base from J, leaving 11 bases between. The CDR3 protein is CASSPWTENTEAFF. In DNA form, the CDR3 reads TGTGCCAGCAGCCCCTGGACAGAGAACACTGAAGCTTTCTTT. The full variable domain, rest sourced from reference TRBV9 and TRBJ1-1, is DSGVTQTPKHLITATGQRVTLRCSPRSGDLSVYWYQQSLDQGLQFLIQYYNGEERAKGNILERFSAQQFPDLHSELNLSSLELGDSALYFCASSPWTENTEAFFGQGTRLTVV.

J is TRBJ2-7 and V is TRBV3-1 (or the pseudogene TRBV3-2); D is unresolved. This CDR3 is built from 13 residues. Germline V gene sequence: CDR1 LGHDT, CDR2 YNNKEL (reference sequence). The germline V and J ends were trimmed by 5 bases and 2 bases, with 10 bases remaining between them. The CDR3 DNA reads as TGTGCCAGCAGCGAGGAGATCCCCTACGAGCAGTACTTC. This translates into CASSEEIPYEQYF.

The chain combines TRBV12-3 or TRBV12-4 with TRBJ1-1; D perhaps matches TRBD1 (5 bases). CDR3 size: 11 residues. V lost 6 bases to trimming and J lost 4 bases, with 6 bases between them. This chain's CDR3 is CASSRATEAFF. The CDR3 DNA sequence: TGTGCCAGCAGCAGGGCCACTGAAGCTTTCTTT.

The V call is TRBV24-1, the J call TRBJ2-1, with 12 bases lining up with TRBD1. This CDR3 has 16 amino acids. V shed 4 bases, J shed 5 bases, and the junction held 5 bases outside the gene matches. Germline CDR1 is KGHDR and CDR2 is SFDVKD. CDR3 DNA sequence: TGTGCCACCAGTGAGACCGGGACAGGGGGCCACAATGAGCAGTTCTTC. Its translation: CATSETGTGGHNEQFF.

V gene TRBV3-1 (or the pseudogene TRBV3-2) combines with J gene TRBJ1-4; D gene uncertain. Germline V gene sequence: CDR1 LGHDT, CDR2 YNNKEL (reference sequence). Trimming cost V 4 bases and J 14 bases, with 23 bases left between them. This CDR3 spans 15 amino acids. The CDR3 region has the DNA TGTGCCAGCAGCCCTGAACCAGACGGCCGGGGTGCGCTGTTTTTT. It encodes CASSPEPDGRGALFF.

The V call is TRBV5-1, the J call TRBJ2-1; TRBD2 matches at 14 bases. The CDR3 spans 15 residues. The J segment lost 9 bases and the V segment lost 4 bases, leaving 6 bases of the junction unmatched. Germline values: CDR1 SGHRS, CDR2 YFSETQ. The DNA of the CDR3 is TGCGCCAGCAGCCCGGGACTAGCGGGGGCAGGTGAGCAGTTCTTC. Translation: CASSPGLAGAGEQFF.

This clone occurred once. CDR3 amino acids: CASSDELAGGQTQYF. The CDR3 coding sequence is TGTGCCAGTAGTGACGAACTAGCGGGGGGGCAGACGCAGTATTTT. The V gene is TRBV19, the J gene TRBJ2-3; TRBD2 aligns across 13 bases. Germline V gene sequence: CDR1 LNHDA, CDR2 SQIVND (reference sequence). V lost 5 bases and J lost 9; bases outside the gene matches: 8. This CDR3 contains 15 residues.

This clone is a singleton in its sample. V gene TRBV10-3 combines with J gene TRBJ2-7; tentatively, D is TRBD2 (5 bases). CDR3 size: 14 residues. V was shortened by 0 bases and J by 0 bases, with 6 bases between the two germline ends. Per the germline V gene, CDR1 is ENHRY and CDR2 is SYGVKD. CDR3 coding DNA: TGTGCCATCAGTGAGTCGGCGGGCTCCTACGAGCAGTACTTC. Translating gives CAISESAGSYEQYF.

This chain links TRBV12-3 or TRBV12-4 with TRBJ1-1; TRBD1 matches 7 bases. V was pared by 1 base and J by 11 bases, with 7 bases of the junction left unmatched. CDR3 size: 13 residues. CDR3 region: CASSLDRGRDAFF. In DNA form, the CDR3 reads TGTGCCAGCAGTTTAGACAGGGGACGCGACGCTTTCTTT.

In DNA form, the CDR3 reads TGTGCCAGCAGCCAAGGCGGGGCCCGAGCGGAGACCCAGTACTTC. Amino acid sequence: CASSQGGARAETQYF. The chain carries TRBV3-1 (or the pseudogene TRBV3-2) and TRBJ2-5; tentatively, D is TRBD2 (6 bases). The V end was cut by 1 base, the J end by 5 bases, with 14 bases between. The CDR3 contains 15 residues. Per germline, CDR1 LGHDT and CDR2 YNNKEL (reference sequence).